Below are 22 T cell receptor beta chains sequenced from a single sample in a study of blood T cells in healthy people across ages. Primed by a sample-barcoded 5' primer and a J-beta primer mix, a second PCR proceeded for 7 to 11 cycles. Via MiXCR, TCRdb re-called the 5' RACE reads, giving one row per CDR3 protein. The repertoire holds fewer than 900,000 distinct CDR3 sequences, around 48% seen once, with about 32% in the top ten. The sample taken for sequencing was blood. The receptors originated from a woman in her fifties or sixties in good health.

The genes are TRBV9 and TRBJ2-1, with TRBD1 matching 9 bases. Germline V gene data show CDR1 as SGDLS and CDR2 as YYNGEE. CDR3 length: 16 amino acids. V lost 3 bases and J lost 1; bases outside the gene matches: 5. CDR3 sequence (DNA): TGTGCCAGCAGCGGGGGACAGGGCCTATCCTACAATGAGCAGTTCTTC. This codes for CASSGGQGLSYNEQFF.

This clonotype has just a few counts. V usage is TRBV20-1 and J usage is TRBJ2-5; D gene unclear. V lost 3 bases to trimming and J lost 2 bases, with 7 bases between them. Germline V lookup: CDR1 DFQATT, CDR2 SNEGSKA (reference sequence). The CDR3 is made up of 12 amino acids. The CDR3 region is CSASRLQETQYF. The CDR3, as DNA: TGCAGTGCTAGTCGGCTTCAAGAGACCCAGTACTTC.

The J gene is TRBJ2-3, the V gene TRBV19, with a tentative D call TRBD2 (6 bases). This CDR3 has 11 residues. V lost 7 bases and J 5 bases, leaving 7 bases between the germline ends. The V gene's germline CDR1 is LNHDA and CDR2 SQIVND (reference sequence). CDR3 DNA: TGTGCCAGTAAAGCGGGAGATACGCAGTATTTT. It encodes CASKAGDTQYF.

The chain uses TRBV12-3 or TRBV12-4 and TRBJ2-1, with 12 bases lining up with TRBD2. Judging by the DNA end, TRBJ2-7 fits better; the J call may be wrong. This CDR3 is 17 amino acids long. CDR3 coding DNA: TGTGCCAGCAGTTTTTTTCCTAGCGGGAGGGCCTACAATGAGCAGTACTTC. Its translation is CASSFFPSGRAYNEQYF.

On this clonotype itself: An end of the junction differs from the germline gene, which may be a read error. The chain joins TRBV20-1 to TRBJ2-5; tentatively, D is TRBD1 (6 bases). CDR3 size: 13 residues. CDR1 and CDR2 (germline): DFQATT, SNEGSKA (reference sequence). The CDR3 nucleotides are TGCAGTGCTAGACGGGACATTCAAGAGAACCAGTACTTC. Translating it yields CSARRDIQENQYF.

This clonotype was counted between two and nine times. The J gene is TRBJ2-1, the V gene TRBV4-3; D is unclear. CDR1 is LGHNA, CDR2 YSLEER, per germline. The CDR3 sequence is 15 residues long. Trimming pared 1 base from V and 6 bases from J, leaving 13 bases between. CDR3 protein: CASSQVRLVFNEQFF. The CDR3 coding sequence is TGCGCCAGCAGCCAAGTTAGGCTAGTCTTCAATGAGCAGTTCTTC.

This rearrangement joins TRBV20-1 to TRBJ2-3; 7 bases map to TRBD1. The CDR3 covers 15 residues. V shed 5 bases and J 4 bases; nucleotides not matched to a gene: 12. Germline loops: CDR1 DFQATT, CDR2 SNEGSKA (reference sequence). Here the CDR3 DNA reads TGCAGTGCTGAAGGGCCAAATACAGGGGCAGATACGCAGTATTTT. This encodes CSAEGPNTGADTQYF.

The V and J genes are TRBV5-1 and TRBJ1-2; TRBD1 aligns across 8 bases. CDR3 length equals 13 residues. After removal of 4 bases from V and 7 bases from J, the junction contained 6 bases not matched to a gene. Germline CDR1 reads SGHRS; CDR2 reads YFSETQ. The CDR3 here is CASSEQGACGYTF. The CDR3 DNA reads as TGCGCCAGCAGCGAGCAGGGGGCCTGTGGCTACACCTTC.

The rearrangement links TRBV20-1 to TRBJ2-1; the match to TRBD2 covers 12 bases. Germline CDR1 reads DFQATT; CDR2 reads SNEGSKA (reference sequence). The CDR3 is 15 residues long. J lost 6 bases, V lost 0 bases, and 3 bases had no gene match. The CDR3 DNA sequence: TGCAGTGCTAGAGATCTAGCGGGAGGGCTCAATGAGCAGTTCTTC. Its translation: CSARDLAGGLNEQFF.

This CDR3 reads CSARPPRGSVGGTDTQYF. In nucleotides, the CDR3 is TGCAGTGCTAGACCCCCCAGGGGGAGCGTGGGGGGGACAGATACGCAGTATTTT. The chain links TRBV20-1 to TRBJ2-3; the D call may be TRBD1 or TRBD2 (7 bases each). The ends were cut back, 2 bases at V and 3 bases at J, with 24 bases in the middle. CDR1 and CDR2 (germline): DFQATT, SNEGSKA (reference sequence). This CDR3 spans 18 amino acids.

The CDR3 is CASSLAGNRDTQFF. CDR3 DNA sequence: TGTGCCAGCAGTTTAGCGGGCAACCGGGACACTCAGTTCTTC. The rearrangement uses TRBV12-3 or TRBV12-4 and TRBJ2-1, with D possibly matching TRBD1 (6 bases). The CDR3 covers 14 residues. V lost 0 bases, J lost 13 bases, and 16 bases lay in between.

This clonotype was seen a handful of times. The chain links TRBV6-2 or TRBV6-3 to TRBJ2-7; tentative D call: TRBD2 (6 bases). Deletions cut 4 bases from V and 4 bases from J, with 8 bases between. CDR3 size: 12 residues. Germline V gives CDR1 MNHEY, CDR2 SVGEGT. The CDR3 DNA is TGTGCCAGCAGTTCTAGCGTGTACGAGCAGTACTTC. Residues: CASSSSVYEQYF.

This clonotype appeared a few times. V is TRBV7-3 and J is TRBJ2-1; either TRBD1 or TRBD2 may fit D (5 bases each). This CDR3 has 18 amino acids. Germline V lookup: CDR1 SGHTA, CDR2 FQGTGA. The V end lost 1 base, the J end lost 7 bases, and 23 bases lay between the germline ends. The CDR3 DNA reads TGTGCCAGCAGCTTAAACCCAACAGGCGGGTATGCCTCTAATGAGCAGTTCTTC. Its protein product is CASSLNPTGGYASNEQFF.

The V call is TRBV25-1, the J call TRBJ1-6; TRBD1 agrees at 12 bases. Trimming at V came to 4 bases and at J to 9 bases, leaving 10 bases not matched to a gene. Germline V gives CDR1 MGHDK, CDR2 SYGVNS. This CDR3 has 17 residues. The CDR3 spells CASSGFLGTGGGSPLHF. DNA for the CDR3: TGTGCCAGCAGTGGGTTCCTTGGGACAGGGGGCGGTTCACCCCTCCACTTT.

CDR3 coding DNA: TGTGCCAGCAGCTTGATGCCTAGCGGGACATACAATGAGCAGTTCTTC. Translated, it gives CASSLMPSGTYNEQFF. This sequence joins TRBV5-6 and TRBJ2-1; 9 bases agree with TRBD2. In germline, CDR1 is SGHDT, CDR2 YYEEEE. V lost 1 base to trimming and J lost 4 bases; unmatched junction nucleotides: 6. The CDR3 covers 16 residues.

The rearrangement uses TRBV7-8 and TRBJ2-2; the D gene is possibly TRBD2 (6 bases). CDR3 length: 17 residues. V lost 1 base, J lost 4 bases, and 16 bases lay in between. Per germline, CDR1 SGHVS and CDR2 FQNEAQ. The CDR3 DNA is TGTGCCAGCAGCTTAGTCGTAGGGAGGAAGTTCACCGGGGAGCTGTTTTTT. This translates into CASSLVVGRKFTGELFF.

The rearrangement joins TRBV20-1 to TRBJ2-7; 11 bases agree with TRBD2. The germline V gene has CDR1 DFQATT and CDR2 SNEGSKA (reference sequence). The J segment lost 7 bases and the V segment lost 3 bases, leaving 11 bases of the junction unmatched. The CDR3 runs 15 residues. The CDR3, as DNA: TGCAGTGCTAGTCTAGCGGGAGGCCCCTTCAATGAGCAGTACTTC. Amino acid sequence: CSASLAGGPFNEQYF.

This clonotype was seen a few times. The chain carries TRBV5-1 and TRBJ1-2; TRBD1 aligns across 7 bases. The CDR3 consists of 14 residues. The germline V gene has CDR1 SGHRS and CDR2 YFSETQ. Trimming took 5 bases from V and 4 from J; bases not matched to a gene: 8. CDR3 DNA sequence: TGCGCCAGCAGACCCCGGGACAGACCCTATGGCTACACCTTC. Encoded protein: CASRPRDRPYGYTF.

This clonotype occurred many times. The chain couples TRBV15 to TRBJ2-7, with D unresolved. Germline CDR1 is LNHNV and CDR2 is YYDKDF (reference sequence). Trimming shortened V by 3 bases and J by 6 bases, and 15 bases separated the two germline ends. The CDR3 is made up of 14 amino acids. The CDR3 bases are TGTGCCACCAGCAGCCCTCCATCGGGTTCCGAGCAGTACTTC. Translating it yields CATSSPPSGSEQYF.

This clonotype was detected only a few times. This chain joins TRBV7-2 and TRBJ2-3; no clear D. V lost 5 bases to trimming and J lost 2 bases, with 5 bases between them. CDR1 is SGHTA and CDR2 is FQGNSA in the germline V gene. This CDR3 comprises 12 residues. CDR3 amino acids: CASSVFTDTQYF. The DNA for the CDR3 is TGTGCCAGCAGCGTCTTCACAGATACGCAGTATTTT.

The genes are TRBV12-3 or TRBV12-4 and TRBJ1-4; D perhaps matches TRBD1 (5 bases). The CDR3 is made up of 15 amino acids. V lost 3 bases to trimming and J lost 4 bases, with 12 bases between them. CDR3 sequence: CASSFLGQGNEKLFF. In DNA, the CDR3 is TGTGCCAGCAGTTTCCTGGGCCAGGGTAATGAAAAACTGTTTTTT.

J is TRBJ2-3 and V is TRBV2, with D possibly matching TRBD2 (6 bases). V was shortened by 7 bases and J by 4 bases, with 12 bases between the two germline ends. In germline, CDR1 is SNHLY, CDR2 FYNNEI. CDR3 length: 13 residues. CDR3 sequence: CASIREVADTQYF. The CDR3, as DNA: TGTGCCAGCATAAGGGAGGTCGCAGATACGCAGTATTTT. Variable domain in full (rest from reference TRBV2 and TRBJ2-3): EPEVTQTPSHQVTQMGQEVILRCVPISNHLYFYWYRQILGQKVEFLVSFYNNEISEKSEIFDDQFSVERPDGSNFTLKIRSTKLEDSAMYFCASIREVADTQYFGPGTRLTVL.